This passage covers 10 T cell receptor beta chains from one sample sequenced in a study of OX40 agonist ivuxolimab in advanced cancers. Assay: immunoSEQ multiplex PCR; the TCRdb copy retains only in-frame clones and omits some. The profile shows 60,000 to 80,000 clones, 75% to 85% of them singletons. This sample comprised CD4+ or CD8+ T cells sorted from blood, obtained in a trial of the OX40 agonist ivuxolimab. All receptors come from an adult with an advanced solid tumor such as melanoma, head and neck, liver or kidney cancer.

This clone was recorded once. The gene calls are TRBV30 and TRBJ2-1, with D maybe TRBD2 (5 bases). The CDR3 length is 14 residues. Deletions cut 6 bases from V and 7 bases from J, with 19 bases between. Germline assignment: CDR1 GTSNPN and CDR2 SVGIG (reference sequence). Here the CDR3 DNA reads TGTGCCTGCGCCCATCGGGCGTCGGGAAATGAGCAGTTCTTC. Its protein is CACAHRASGNEQFF.

This clone was seen more than once but under ten times. The chain has TRBV7-9 and TRBJ2-7; TRBD1 might be the D (6 bases). The CDR3 runs 16 residues. V was trimmed by 1 base and J by 4 bases, leaving 17 bases between them. Germline V CDR1 and CDR2: SEHNR, FQNEAQ (reference sequence). The CDR3 sequence is CASSLGTGGQTYEQYF. The CDR3 nucleotides read TGTGCCAGCAGCTTAGGGACGGGTGGACAGACTTACGAGCAGTACTTC.

The chain links TRBV19 to TRBJ1-2, with D perhaps TRBD1 (6 bases). The length of the CDR3 is 15 residues. From germline, CDR1 is LNHDA and CDR2 SQIVND (reference sequence). Deletions cut 4 bases from V and 8 bases from J, with 20 bases between. CDR3 residues: CASSNLARGAGGYTF. The CDR3, as DNA: TGTGCCAGTAGTAACCTGGCCCGGGGGGCCGGGGGCTACACCTTC.

This chain connects TRBV7-2 to TRBJ2-5, with TRBD2 identical over 13 bases. The J segment lost 7 bases and the V segment lost 5 bases, leaving 7 bases of the junction unmatched. The CDR3 is 15 residues long. The germline CDR1 and CDR2 sequences are SGHTA and FQGNSA. The CDR3 protein is CASSRTSGSMRTQYF. CDR3 in DNA: TGTGCCAGCAGCCGGACTAGCGGGAGTATGAGGACCCAGTACTTC.

This chain joins TRBV18 and TRBJ2-2, with D possibly being TRBD1 (6 bases). The CDR3 runs 17 residues. The germline V gene has CDR1 KGHSH and CDR2 LQKENI. The V gene lost 4 bases and the J gene lost 6 bases, with 21 bases spanning the gap. The CDR3 nucleotides read TGTGCCAGCTCACGCTTCTCGTTGGACAGTTTGGCCGGGGAGCTGTTTTTT. It codes for CASSRFSLDSLAGELFF.

The V and J genes are TRBV19 and TRBJ2-7, with D perhaps matching TRBD2 (6 bases). V lost 9 bases, J lost 2 bases, and 14 bases lay in between. Germline V lookup: CDR1 LNHDA, CDR2 SQIVND (reference sequence). The CDR3 covers 13 residues. This CDR3 reads CASAREGAYEQYF. CDR3 bases: TGTGCCAGCGCGCGGGAAGGGGCCTACGAGCAGTACTTC. The whole variable domain, filled in from reference TRBV19 and TRBJ2-7, reads DGGITQSPKYLFRKEGQNVTLSCEQNLNHDAMYWYRQDPGQGLRLIYYSQIVNDFQKGDIAEGYSVSREKKESFPLTVTSAQKNPTAFYLCASAREGAYEQYFGPGTRLTVT.

The chain recombines TRBV30 with TRBJ2-4; D is perhaps TRBD1 or TRBD2 (5 bases each). Trimming left V 3 bases short and J 5 bases short, with 14 bases between. This CDR3 is 14 amino acids long. Per the germline V gene, CDR1 is GTSNPN and CDR2 is SVGIG (reference sequence). The CDR3 spells CAWSAGLGENIQYF. DNA of the CDR3: TGTGCCTGGAGCGCAGGGTTGGGAGAAAACATTCAGTACTTC.

This chain connects TRBV19 to TRBJ2-2; tentatively, D is TRBD2 (6 bases). In germline, CDR1 is LNHDA, CDR2 SQIVND (reference sequence). This CDR3 has 14 amino acids. V was cut by 4 bases and J by 7 bases, with 13 bases left in between. CDR3 coding DNA: TGTGCCAGTAGTACCAGCGAGGGAGGCGGGGAGCTGTTTTTT. It yields the protein CASSTSEGGGELFF.

This clone was counted only a few times. The gene calls are TRBV28 and TRBJ1-5; no clear D. The CDR3 covers 16 residues. V gave up 8 bases and J gave up 6 bases, with 23 bases separating them. CDR1 MDHEN and CDR2 SYDVKM come from the germline V gene. The CDR3 DNA sequence: TGTGCCAGCCAAGGCCCCTCGCGTGGGGAGGGTCAGCCCCAGCATTTT. It specifies CASQGPSRGEGQPQHF.

This chain links TRBV6-1 with TRBJ1-3; D gene uncertain. The CDR3 length is 14 residues. The germline V and J ends were trimmed by 3 bases and 2 bases, with 8 bases remaining between them. CDR1 and CDR2 from the germline V gene are MNHNS and SASEGT. The CDR3 spells CASSEVQAGNTIYF. CDR3 in DNA: TGTGCCAGCAGTGAGGTGCAGGCTGGAAACACCATATATTTT.